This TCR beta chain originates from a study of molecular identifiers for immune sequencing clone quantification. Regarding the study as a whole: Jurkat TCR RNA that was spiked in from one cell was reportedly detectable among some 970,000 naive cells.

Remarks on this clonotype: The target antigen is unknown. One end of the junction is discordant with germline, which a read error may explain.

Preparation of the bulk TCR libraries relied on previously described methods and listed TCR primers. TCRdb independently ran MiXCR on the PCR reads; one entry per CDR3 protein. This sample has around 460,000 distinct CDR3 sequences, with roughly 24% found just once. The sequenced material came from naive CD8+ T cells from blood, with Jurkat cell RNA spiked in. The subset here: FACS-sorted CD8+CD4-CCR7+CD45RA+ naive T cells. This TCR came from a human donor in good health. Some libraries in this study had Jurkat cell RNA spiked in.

The CDR3 DNA follows: TGTGCCAGCAGCTTGGGCGGAGTCCCATTAGATTTT. It specifies CASSLGGVPLDF. The V and J genes are TRBV5-4 and TRBJ1-3; D gene ambiguous. Germline V CDR1 and CDR2: SGHNT, YYREEE (reference sequence). This CDR3 comprises 12 residues.